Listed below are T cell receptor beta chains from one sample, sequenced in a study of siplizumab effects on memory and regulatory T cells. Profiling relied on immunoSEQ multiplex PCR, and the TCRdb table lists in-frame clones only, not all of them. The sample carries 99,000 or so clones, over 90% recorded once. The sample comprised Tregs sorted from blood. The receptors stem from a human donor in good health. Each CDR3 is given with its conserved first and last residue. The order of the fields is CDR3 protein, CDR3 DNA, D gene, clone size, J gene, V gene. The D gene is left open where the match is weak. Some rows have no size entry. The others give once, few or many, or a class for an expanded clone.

CDR3 protein: CASRPYTGTSGSWGNEQFF
CDR3 DNA: TGTGCCAGCAGACCGTATACCGGGACTAGCGGGAGTTGGGGCAATGAGCAGTTCTTC
D gene: TRBD2
clone size: .
J gene: TRBJ2-1
V gene: TRBV11-3

CDR3 protein: CATRLSGYSTDTQYF
CDR3 DNA: TGTGCCACCAGGCTCAGCGGGTATAGCACAGATACGCAGTATTTT
D gene: .
clone size: .
J gene: TRBJ2-3
V gene: TRBV10-3

CDR3 protein: CASSLNLFSGNTIYF
CDR3 DNA: TGCGCCAGCAGCTTGAACCTTTTCTCTGGAAACACCATATATTTT
D gene: .
clone size: .
J gene: TRBJ1-3
V gene: TRBV5-1

CDR3 protein: CASSSRTRGSTDTQYF
CDR3 DNA: TGTGCCAGCAGCTCCCGGACTAGAGGGAGCACAGATACGCAGTATTTT
D gene: TRBD2
clone size: .
J gene: TRBJ2-3
V gene: TRBV13

CDR3 protein: CASSFSPRGVGVGYTF
CDR3 DNA: TGTGCCAGCAGCTTTAGTCCCAGGGGCGTAGGTGTAGGCTACACCTTC
D gene: .
clone size: .
J gene: TRBJ1-2
V gene: TRBV5-5

CDR3 protein: CAGSLVVRGTDTQYF
CDR3 DNA: TGTGCCGGCAGCTTGGTGGTCAGGGGAACAGATACGCAGTATTTT
D gene: .
clone size: .
J gene: TRBJ2-3
V gene: TRBV5-6

CDR3 protein: CASSLGGSGKLNEQFF
CDR3 DNA: TGTGCCAGCAGCTTGGGGGGTAGCGGGAAGCTCAATGAGCAGTTCTTC
D gene: TRBD2
clone size: .
J gene: TRBJ2-1
V gene: TRBV5-8

CDR3 protein: CASSYGRGPEAFF
CDR3 DNA: TGTGCCAGCAGTTACGGTCGGGGACCTGAAGCTTTCTTT
D gene: .
clone size: .
J gene: TRBJ1-1
V gene: TRBV6-5

CDR3 protein: CASSYSNGSPLHF
CDR3 DNA: TGTGCCAGCAGTTACTCGAATGGTTCACCCCTCCACTTT
D gene: .
clone size: once
J gene: TRBJ1-6
V gene: TRBV6-6

CDR3 protein: CASSLAERETQYF
CDR3 DNA: TGTGCCAGCAGCTTGGCCGAGCGAGAGACCCAGTACTTC
D gene: .
clone size: .
J gene: TRBJ2-5
V gene: TRBV5-4

CDR3 protein: CSVAKAETQYF
CDR3 DNA: TGCAGCGTTGCAAAAGCGGAGACCCAGTACTTC
D gene: .
clone size: .
J gene: TRBJ2-5
V gene: TRBV29-1

CDR3 protein: CASTFNTEAFF
CDR3 DNA: TGTGCCAGCACGTTTAACACTGAAGCTTTCTTT
D gene: .
clone size: once
J gene: TRBJ1-1
V gene: TRBV6-1

CDR3 protein: CASLRQGHYEQYF
CDR3 DNA: TGTGCCAGCCTCCGACAGGGTCACTACGAGCAGTACTTC
D gene: TRBD1
clone size: .
J gene: TRBJ2-7
V gene: TRBV6-5

CDR3 protein: CASSPDRTPYGYTF
CDR3 DNA: TGTGCCAGCAGCCCAGACAGGACCCCCTATGGCTACACCTTC
D gene: .
clone size: .
J gene: TRBJ1-2
V gene: TRBV5-4

CDR3 protein: CASSPIGRFTEAFF
CDR3 DNA: TGTGCCAGCAGCCCCATAGGACGGTTCACTGAAGCTTTCTTT
D gene: .
clone size: once
J gene: TRBJ1-1
V gene: TRBV25-1

CDR3 protein: CSGLKQGIGNTEAFF
CDR3 DNA: TGCAGCGGCTTAAAACAGGGAATTGGGAACACTGAAGCTTTCTTT
D gene: .
clone size: .
J gene: TRBJ1-1
V gene: TRBV29-1

CDR3 protein: CASSLNIDSGNTIYF
CDR3 DNA: TGCGCCAGCAGCTTGAACATTGACTCTGGAAACACCATATATTTT
D gene: .
clone size: .
J gene: TRBJ1-3
V gene: TRBV5-1

CDR3 protein: CATSTRQRNTEAFF
CDR3 DNA: TGTGCCACCAGCACGAGACAGAGGAACACTGAAGCTTTCTTT
D gene: .
clone size: .
J gene: TRBJ1-1
V gene: TRBV15

CDR3 protein: CASSPLMLRGGTEAFF
CDR3 DNA: TGTGCCAGCTCACCACTAATGCTGAGGGGTGGCACTGAAGCTTTCTTT
D gene: .
clone size: .
J gene: TRBJ1-1
V gene: TRBV18

CDR3 protein: CASSSGQGARLDYGYTF
CDR3 DNA: TGTGCCAGCAGCTCGGGACAGGGGGCGAGACTAGACTATGGCTACACCTTC
D gene: TRBD1
clone size: .
J gene: TRBJ1-2
V gene: TRBV7-2

CDR3 protein: CASGTQGPSGNTIYF
CDR3 DNA: TGTGCCAGCGGAACCCAGGGGCCCTCTGGAAACACCATATATTTT
D gene: .
clone size: .
J gene: TRBJ1-3
V gene: TRBV6-5

CDR3 protein: CASSLGLAGDYEQYF
CDR3 DNA: TGTGCCAGCAGCCTAGGACTAGCGGGAGACTACGAGCAGTACTTC
D gene: TRBD2
clone size: .
J gene: TRBJ2-7
V gene: TRBV11-2

CDR3 protein: CASSGWGETYEQYF
CDR3 DNA: TGTGCCAGCAGCGGGTGGGGAGAAACCTACGAGCAGTACTTC
D gene: .
clone size: .
J gene: TRBJ2-7
V gene: TRBV5-6

CDR3 protein: CAWSMRLPEKLFF
CDR3 DNA: TGTGCCTGGAGTATGCGTTTGCCAGAAAAACTGTTTTTT
D gene: .
clone size: .
J gene: TRBJ1-4
V gene: TRBV30

CDR3 protein: CASSLRPQHF
CDR3 DNA: TGCGCCAGCAGCTTGCGGCCCCAGCATTTT
D gene: .
clone size: .
J gene: TRBJ1-5
V gene: TRBV5-1

CDR3 protein: CASSLNRDRGYGYTF
CDR3 DNA: TGTGCCAGCAGCCTTAACCGGGACAGGGGGTATGGCTACACCTTC
D gene: TRBD1
clone size: once
J gene: TRBJ1-2
V gene: TRBV5-5

CDR3 protein: CASSSRTGGYGYTF
CDR3 DNA: TGTGCCAGCAGTTCGAGGACAGGGGGATATGGCTACACCTTC
D gene: TRBD1
clone size: .
J gene: TRBJ1-2
V gene: TRBV6-5

CDR3 protein: CASSRSAGMNTGELFF
CDR3 DNA: TGCGCCAGCAGCAGGTCAGCGGGTATGAACACCGGGGAGCTGTTTTTT
D gene: .
clone size: .
J gene: TRBJ2-2
V gene: TRBV5-1

CDR3 protein: CASSNDRVGYTF
CDR3 DNA: TGTGCCAGCAGTAACGACAGGGTTGGCTACACCTTC
D gene: TRBD1
clone size: .
J gene: TRBJ1-2
V gene: TRBV6-6

CDR3 protein: CASSQALAGGLYEQYF
CDR3 DNA: TGCGCCAGCAGCCAAGCACTAGCGGGGGGTCTCTACGAGCAGTACTTC
D gene: TRBD2
clone size: once
J gene: TRBJ2-7
V gene: TRBV4-1

CDR3 protein: CASSIQGIRETQYF
CDR3 DNA: TGTGCCAGCAGTATTCAGGGAATTCGAGAGACCCAGTACTTC
D gene: .
clone size: once
J gene: TRBJ2-5
V gene: TRBV6-6

CDR3 protein: CASSTQRDGGNIQYF
CDR3 DNA: TGTGCCAGTAGTACCCAGCGGGACGGGGGGAACATTCAGTACTTC
D gene: TRBD2
clone size: few
J gene: TRBJ2-4
V gene: TRBV19

CDR3 protein: CASSLEAGGDGYTF
CDR3 DNA: TGTGCCAGCAGCTTGGAAGCAGGGGGCGATGGCTACACCTTC
D gene: TRBD1
clone size: .
J gene: TRBJ1-2
V gene: TRBV5-8

CDR3 protein: CASSSPDWLYNEQFF
CDR3 DNA: TGTGCCAGCAGCTCCCCGGACTGGCTCTACAATGAGCAGTTCTTC
D gene: .
clone size: once
J gene: TRBJ2-1
V gene: TRBV12-1

CDR3 protein: CASTAPCGGAFRNQPQHF
CDR3 DNA: TGCGCCAGCACCGCTCCATGCGGGGGCGCGTTCCGCAATCAGCCCCAGCATTTT
D gene: .
clone size: .
J gene: TRBJ1-5
V gene: TRBV5-1

CDR3 protein: CASSVSVQETQYF
CDR3 DNA: TGTGCCAGCAGCGTATCTGTCCAAGAGACCCAGTACTTC
D gene: .
clone size: .
J gene: TRBJ2-5
V gene: TRBV9

CDR3 protein: CASSGRGMNTEAFF
CDR3 DNA: TGCGCCAGCAGCGGGAGGGGGATGAACACTGAAGCTTTCTTT
D gene: .
clone size: .
J gene: TRBJ1-1
V gene: TRBV5-1

CDR3 protein: CASSVGQFNEQFF
CDR3 DNA: TGTGCCAGCAGCGTAGGACAGTTCAATGAGCAGTTCTTC
D gene: .
clone size: .
J gene: TRBJ2-1
V gene: TRBV9

CDR3 protein: CASSRGVSSGAEAQYF
CDR3 DNA: TGTGCCAGCAGCCGCGGGGTTTCTAGCGGGGCCGAGGCCCAGTACTTC
D gene: TRBD2
clone size: .
J gene: TRBJ2-5
V gene: TRBV11-3

CDR3 protein: CAIRRERGGRTDTQYF
CDR3 DNA: TGTGCCATACGAAGGGAGCGGGGGGGCAGAACAGATACGCAGTATTTT
D gene: TRBD2
clone size: once
J gene: TRBJ2-3
V gene: TRBV6-6

CDR3 protein: CASSPLPPQGAQTGYGYTF
CDR3 DNA: TGTGCCAGCTCACCACTTCCCCCCCAGGGGGCGCAAACAGGCTATGGCTACACCTTC
D gene: TRBD1
clone size: .
J gene: TRBJ1-2
V gene: TRBV18

CDR3 protein: CASKNQGALSEQYF
CDR3 DNA: TGTGCCAGCAAAAACCAGGGGGCGCTGAGCGAGCAGTACTTC
D gene: TRBD1
clone size: .
J gene: TRBJ2-7
V gene: TRBV6-5

CDR3 protein: CSVDAGYGYTF
CDR3 DNA: TGCAGCGTTGATGCCGGCTATGGCTACACCTTC
D gene: .
clone size: .
J gene: TRBJ1-2
V gene: TRBV29-1

CDR3 protein: CATSRGESHSGNTIYF
CDR3 DNA: TGTGCCACCAGCAGAGGTGAGAGCCACTCTGGAAACACCATATATTTT
D gene: .
clone size: few
J gene: TRBJ1-3
V gene: TRBV15

CDR3 protein: CASSLGGVFNEKLFF
CDR3 DNA: TGTGCCAGCAGCTTAGGCGGGGTTTTTAATGAAAAACTGTTTTTT
D gene: .
clone size: .
J gene: TRBJ1-4
V gene: TRBV7-2

CDR3 protein: CASSFSPSRSSYNEQFF
CDR3 DNA: TGTGCCAGCAGTTTCTCCCCCAGCAGAAGCTCCTACAATGAGCAGTTCTTC
D gene: .
clone size: .
J gene: TRBJ2-1
V gene: TRBV11-3

CDR3 protein: CAGPEQTGFHGYTF
CDR3 DNA: TGTGCCGGACCGGAACAAACAGGGTTCCATGGCTACACCTTC
D gene: .
clone size: .
J gene: TRBJ1-2
V gene: TRBV19

CDR3 protein: CASRNRGPDGYTF
CDR3 DNA: TGTGCCAGCAGGAACAGGGGACCGGATGGCTACACCTTC
D gene: TRBD1
clone size: .
J gene: TRBJ1-2
V gene: TRBV2

CDR3 protein: CASSVGDFGSGNTIYF
CDR3 DNA: TGTGCCAGCAGCGTAGGGGACTTCGGTTCTGGAAACACCATATATTTT
D gene: .
clone size: .
J gene: TRBJ1-3
V gene: TRBV9

CDR3 protein: CASSAGLSMETQYF
CDR3 DNA: TGTGCCAGCAGCGCGGGACTCTCGATGGAGACCCAGTACTTC
D gene: .
clone size: .
J gene: TRBJ2-5
V gene: TRBV5-4

CDR3 protein: CASSGTGGADSPLHF
CDR3 DNA: TGTGCCAGCAGTGGGACAGGGGGCGCGGATTCACCCCTCCACTTT
D gene: TRBD1
clone size: .
J gene: TRBJ1-6
V gene: TRBV6-6

CDR3 protein: CSVERVDTQYF
CDR3 DNA: TGCAGCGTTGAGAGGGTAGATACGCAGTATTTT
D gene: .
clone size: .
J gene: TRBJ2-3
V gene: TRBV29-1

CDR3 protein: CASSLERGLTYEQYF
CDR3 DNA: TGCGCCAGCAGCTTGGAAAGGGGACTAACCTACGAGCAGTACTTC
D gene: TRBD2
clone size: .
J gene: TRBJ2-7
V gene: TRBV5-1